These 26 T cell receptor beta chains were sequenced from one sample in a study of T-cell memory formation after mild COVID-19. TCRdb re-called the 5' RACE reads through MiXCR, storing one row per CDR3 protein. The sample includes some 200,000 distinct CDR3 sequences, roughly 23% of them seen just once. Sequencing was performed on PBMCs or a T cell subset sorted from them (not recorded which). The receptors stem from an adult woman who had mild COVID-19 (a few samples of this study predate the infection). Cell type and time point are not known.

In this sample, this clonotype turned up a few times. CDR3 bases: TGTGCCAGCAGCTTCGCTAGCGGGTTCACAGATACGCAGTATTTT. It specifies CASSFASGFTDTQYF. The chain carries TRBV7-8 and TRBJ2-3, with 8 nucleotides matching TRBD2. With V trimmed by 3 bases and J by 2 bases, 4 bases remained unmatched. The CDR3 loop spans 15 amino acids. Germline V lookup: CDR1 SGHVS, CDR2 FQNEAQ.

This rearrangement joins TRBV29-1 to TRBJ2-3; 7 positions agree with TRBD2. This CDR3 has 14 residues. The germline V gene encodes CDR1 SQVTM and CDR2 ANQGSEA. V was pared by 7 bases and J by 1 base, with 8 bases of the junction left unmatched. CDR3 DNA: TGCAGCGCCGAGGGGAGGGGTGGCACAGATACGCAGTATTTT. Translation gives CSAEGRGGTDTQYF.

V gene TRBV6-5 combines with J gene TRBJ1-1; a possible D gene is TRBD1 (6 bases). This CDR3 contains 17 residues. Between the trimmed V and J ends, which lost 2 bases and 3 bases, there was a span of 19 bases. The germline V gene has CDR1 MNHEY and CDR2 SVGAGI. CDR3 coding DNA: TGTGCCAGCAGTTACCGTAACAGGGCACCCGTGGACACTGAAGCTTTCTTT. Amino acids: CASSYRNRAPVDTEAFF.

This clonotype was counted a single time. The gene calls are TRBV4-3 and TRBJ2-2; D remains unclear. The CDR3 is made up of 13 amino acids. Trimming shortened V by 4 bases and J by 5 bases, and 8 bases separated the two germline ends. Germline CDR1 and CDR2: LGHNA and YSLEER. The CDR3 sequence is CASSPLETGELFF. The CDR3 DNA reads as TGCGCCAGCAGCCCCCTAGAAACCGGGGAGCTGTTTTTT.

This clonotype was counted between two and nine times. The chain uses TRBV15 and TRBJ2-3; TRBD1 matches at 9 bases. CDR1 and CDR2 from the germline V gene are LNHNV and YYDKDF (reference sequence). The CDR3 covers 16 residues. V gave up 0 bases and J gave up 3 bases; unmatched junction bases: 4. CDR3 loop: CATSRDGTGITDTQYF. CDR3 nucleotide sequence: TGTGCCACCAGCAGAGATGGGACAGGGATTACAGATACGCAGTATTTT.

The chain links TRBV29-1 to TRBJ2-7, with 9 bases fitting TRBD1. Per the germline V gene, CDR1 is SQVTM and CDR2 is ANQGSEA. Germline trimming cut 8 bases from V and 4 bases from J; bases unmatched to any gene: 9. The CDR3 is 13 residues long. CDR3 protein: CSYIPGQGYEQYF. The CDR3 DNA is TGCAGCTATATACCGGGACAGGGATACGAGCAGTACTTC.

This chain links TRBV11-3 with TRBJ2-1, with 11 bases fitting TRBD2. Germline V CDR1 and CDR2: SGHNT, YENEEA. The CDR3 is 17 amino acids. The trim removed 0 bases at V and 6 bases at J, leaving 7 bases unmatched. CDR3 in amino acids: CASSLEQLAGVPNEQFF. The CDR3 nucleotides are TGTGCCAGCAGCTTAGAACAACTAGCGGGAGTACCCAATGAGCAGTTCTTC.

This sequence joins TRBV7-3 and TRBJ1-2; TRBD1 is a possible D gene (5 bases). The germline V gene encodes CDR1 SGHTA and CDR2 FQGTGA. The CDR3 spans 15 residues. V was shortened by 5 bases and J by 3 bases, with 16 bases between the two germline ends. This chain's CDR3 is CASSPEGGADYGYTF. DNA of the CDR3: TGTGCCAGCAGCCCCGAGGGAGGGGCGGACTATGGCTACACCTTC. The complete variable domain, with remaining parts taken from reference TRBV7-3 and TRBJ1-2, reads GAGVSQTPSNKVTEKGKYVELRCDPISGHTALYWYRQSLGQGPEFLIYFQGTGAADDSGLPNDRFFAVRPEGSVSTLKIQRTERGDSAVYLCASSPEGGADYGYTFGSGTRLTVV.

V and J are TRBV7-8 and TRBJ2-7, with D perhaps matching TRBD1 (6 bases). V was shortened by 5 bases and J by 7 bases, with 12 bases between the two germline ends. There are 12 residues in the CDR3. Looked up from germline, CDR1 is SGHVS and CDR2 is FQNEAQ. CDR3 sequence reads: CASSPQGMEQYF. In nucleotides, the CDR3 is TGTGCCAGCAGCCCACAGGGTATGGAGCAGTACTTC.

This clonotype was seen more than once but under ten times. The CDR3 region is CASSVRDTLDEQYF. The CDR3 nucleotides are TGTGCCAGCAGCGTCCGGGACACTCTCGACGAGCAGTACTTC. The chain carries TRBV13 and TRBJ2-7, with D possibly matching TRBD1 (6 bases). The germline gives CDR1 PRHDT, CDR2 FYEKMQ (reference sequence). This CDR3 has 14 residues. Deletions cut 5 bases from V and 5 bases from J, with 16 bases between.

The rearrangement joins TRBV12-3 or TRBV12-4 to TRBJ2-7; D call uncertain. The CDR3 totals 14 residues. V lost 3 bases, J lost 2 bases, and 11 bases lay in between. The CDR3 DNA sequence: TGTGCCAGCAGTTTTTATAAATCCGCCTACGAGCAGTACTTC. This translates into CASSFYKSAYEQYF.

This clonotype was observed a few times. This chain uses TRBV6-1 with TRBJ2-3; D is undetermined. The V end was cut by 2 bases, the J end by 4 bases, with 10 bases between. This CDR3 has 14 amino acids. Per the germline V gene, CDR1 is MNHNS and CDR2 is SASEGT. The CDR3 coding sequence is TGTGCCAGCAGTGAACCCCTGTGGGCAGATACGCAGTATTTT. Amino acid sequence: CASSEPLWADTQYF.

J is TRBJ2-1 and V is TRBV29-1, with D possibly TRBD2 on 7 matching bases. CDR1 is SQVTM and CDR2 is ANQGSEA in the germline V gene. Trimming stripped 7 bases from V and 9 bases from J, with 28 bases between. This CDR3 is 16 amino acids long. Written as DNA, the CDR3 is TGCAGCGGTGTAGGGGGAGGGGTGATTTTTAGCAGTGAGCAGTTCTTC. Translating it yields CSGVGGGVIFSSEQFF.

The V and J genes are TRBV6-6 and TRBJ2-1, with D possibly TRBD1 on 5 matching bases. Per germline, CDR1 MNHNY and CDR2 SVGAGI (reference sequence). This CDR3 has 13 residues. V was shortened by 6 bases and J by 14 bases, with 20 bases between the two germline ends. The CDR3 region is CASSRFQGRPEFF. CDR3 DNA sequence: TGTGCCAGCAGCCGGTTCCAGGGAAGGCCAGAGTTCTTC.

In this sample, this clonotype turned up a few times. The chain combines TRBV11-2 with TRBJ2-7; 11 nucleotides match TRBD2. V dropped 7 bases and J dropped 5; count of bases not matched to a gene: 7. CDR1 is SGHAT and CDR2 is FQNNGV in the germline V gene. The CDR3 extends over 14 amino acids. CDR3 amino acids: CASTKTSGSNEQYF. CDR3 DNA: TGTGCCAGCACTAAAACTAGCGGGAGCAACGAGCAGTACTTC.

This clonotype was detected a few times. The chain recombines TRBV12-3 or TRBV12-4 with TRBJ1-4; a weak D match, TRBD1 (6 bases). The CDR3 spans 14 residues. The germline V and J ends were trimmed by 3 bases and 6 bases, with 11 bases remaining between them. The CDR3 coding sequence is TGTGCCAGCAGTTTGCGCCAGGGGTATGAAAAACTGTTTTTT. Translation gives CASSLRQGYEKLFF.

This chain joins TRBV7-2 and TRBJ1-2; D possibly corresponds to TRBD1 (6 bases). The CDR3 extends over 17 amino acids. Germline CDR1 and CDR2: SGHTA and FQGNSA. V gave up 5 bases and J gave up 4 bases, with 23 bases separating them. DNA of the CDR3: TGTGCCAGCAGCGCCGGCGGTTGGGGGCGCCTAGGCTATGGCTACACCTTC. Protein product: CASSAGGWGRLGYGYTF. Full variable domain (outside the CDR3, taken from reference TRBV7-2 and TRBJ1-2): GAGVSQSPSNKVTEKGKDVELRCDPISGHTALYWYRQSLGQGLEFLIYFQGNSAPDKSGLPSDRFSAERTGGSVSTLTIQRTQQEDSAVYLCASSAGGWGRLGYGYTFGSGTRLTVV.

CDR3 DNA: TGTGCCAGCAGTTTAGAGTCAGGGTACGAGCAGTACTTC. Protein: CASSLESGYEQYF. V is TRBV27 and J is TRBJ2-7; D possibly corresponds to TRBD1 (5 bases). The CDR3 contains 13 residues. CDR1 and CDR2 (germline): MNHEY, SMNVEV (reference sequence). Deletions cut 2 bases from V and 4 bases from J, with 9 bases between.

This chain connects TRBV24-1 to TRBJ2-5; D possibly uses TRBD1 or TRBD2 (5 bases each). CDR1 is KGHDR, CDR2 SFDVKD, per germline. Trimming took 4 bases from V and 5 from J, leaving 7 bases between them. CDR3 length: 12 amino acids. CDR3 sequence (DNA): TGTGCCACCAGTGACTGGGGGGAGACCCAGTACTTC. It yields the protein CATSDWGETQYF.

The chain combines TRBV4-1 with TRBJ2-3, with D perhaps assigned TRBD1 or TRBD2 (6 bases each). The CDR3 is made up of 19 amino acids. Between the trimmed V and J ends, which lost 0 bases and 4 bases, there was a span of 23 bases. The germline CDR1 and CDR2 sequences are MGHRA and YSYEKL. CDR3 coding DNA: TGCGCCAGCAGCCAAGAAGGAAGTATAGGGGGGCCGCAGGCAGATACGCAGTATTTT. Its protein product is CASSQEGSIGGPQADTQYF.

Only a few counts were recorded for this clonotype. This chain joins TRBV9 and TRBJ2-2; a weak D match, TRBD1 (8 bases). The germline CDR1 and CDR2 sequences are SGDLS and YYNGEE. This CDR3 is built from 16 residues. Trimming removed 4 bases from V and 4 bases from J, with 17 bases in between. The CDR3 here is CASSPTTGEGTGELFF. As DNA, the CDR3 is TGTGCCAGCAGCCCGACGACAGGGGAGGGCACCGGGGAGCTGTTTTTT.

There are a few counts of this clonotype. The chain joins TRBV29-1 to TRBJ2-7; TRBD1 or TRBD2 may be the D gene (6 bases each). Trimming took off 3 bases at V and 7 bases at J, with 16 bases between the two ends. From germline, CDR1 is SQVTM and CDR2 ANQGSEA. This CDR3 is built from 13 residues. The CDR3 DNA follows: TGCAGCGTTGAGGGGGGCAGCTCGCAGGAGCAGTACTTC. As protein: CSVEGGSSQEQYF.

The rearrangement uses TRBV12-3 or TRBV12-4 and TRBJ1-6, with 7 bases fitting TRBD1. The CDR3 spans 12 residues. Trimming cost V 6 bases and J 8 bases; bases outside gene matches: 1. The CDR3 DNA is TGTGCCAGCAGGGGGACAGATTCACCCCTCCACTTT. Encoded protein: CASRGTDSPLHF.

This clonotype was seen a handful of times. The genes are TRBV5-6 and TRBJ1-2, with D unresolved. Per the germline V gene, CDR1 is SGHDT and CDR2 is YYEEEE. The CDR3 loop spans 13 amino acids. The V end lost 4 bases, the J end lost 1 base, and 8 bases lay between the germline ends. CDR3 region: CASSQTVNYGYTF. In nucleotides, the CDR3 is TGTGCCAGCAGCCAGACTGTTAACTATGGCTACACCTTC.

The chain is built from TRBV9 and TRBJ2-6; 7 bases are shared with TRBD1. CDR3 length: 16 residues. Losses at the gene ends were 4 bases for V and 4 bases for J; bases not matched to a gene: 8. The germline gives CDR1 SGDLS, CDR2 YYNGEE. CDR3 nucleotides: TGTGCCAGCAGCCCCCCGACAGGGTCCGGGGCCAACGTCCTGACTTTC. Its protein product is CASSPPTGSGANVLTF. The full variable domain, completed using reference TRBV9 and TRBJ2-6, is DSGVTQTPKHLITATGQRVTLRCSPRSGDLSVYWYQQSLDQGLQFLIQYYNGEERAKGNILERFSAQQFPDLHSELNLSSLELGDSALYFCASSPPTGSGANVLTFGAGSRLTVL.

This clonotype was detected a few times. V and J are TRBV24-1 and TRBJ2-3; the match to TRBD2 covers 14 bases. Germline CDR1 KGHDR, CDR2 SFDVKD. CDR3 size: 18 residues. Trimming removed 3 bases from V and 0 bases from J; junction bases left unmatched: 4. In nucleotides, the CDR3 is TGTGCCACCAGTGATGTGGGACTAGCGGGAGCTAGCACAGATACGCAGTATTTT. This encodes CATSDVGLAGASTDTQYF.